A single sample gave rise to the 16 T cell receptor beta chains below, sequenced in a study of control samples from healthy donors and cancer patients. The repertoire was sequenced with immunoSEQ multiplex PCR; TCRdb's copy has only in-frame clones and lacks some. The table includes 190,000 or so clones, about 93% detected once. Sequencing was performed on blood. These receptor sequences come from a man aged 18 to 30 in good health.

V gene TRBV9 combines with J gene TRBJ2-1; tentatively, D is TRBD1 (6 bases). The CDR3 extends over 16 amino acids. Germline CDR1 SGDLS, CDR2 YYNGEE. V lost 4 bases and J 1 base, leaving 15 bases between the germline ends. This CDR3 reads CASSPGTRGSYNEQFF. As DNA, the CDR3 is TGTGCCAGCAGCCCCGGGACACGAGGTTCCTACAATGAGCAGTTCTTC.

The CDR3 DNA reads TGCGCCAGCAGCTCGAATGTTCTCCTCTCTGGAAACACCATATATTTT. Translated, it gives CASSSNVLLSGNTIYF. The chain couples TRBV5-1 to TRBJ1-3; D call uncertain. CDR3 length: 16 residues. V lost 3 bases and J 0 bases, leaving 13 bases between the germline ends. Germline CDR1 and CDR2: SGHRS and YFSETQ.

This chain connects TRBV27 to TRBJ1-5, with a weak D call TRBD1 (5 bases). CDR3 size: 13 residues. The germline V and J ends were trimmed by 4 bases and 6 bases, with 10 bases remaining between them. Germline CDR1 and CDR2: MNHEY and SMNVEV (reference sequence). CDR3 DNA sequence: TGTGCCAGCAGTTCCGGAAGGGGTCAGCCCCAGCATTTT. Its protein product is CASSSGRGQPQHF.

V gene TRBV7-2 combines with J gene TRBJ1-1; possible D gene TRBD1, 6 bases. V shed 6 bases and J shed 4 bases, with 27 bases lying between them. This CDR3 is built from 18 residues. The germline CDR1 and CDR2 sequences are SGHTA and FQGNSA. The CDR3 bases are TGTGCCAGCAGTCTTTCCCGACTATCCGGGACACTGGCCACTGAAGCTTTCTTT. It encodes CASSLSRLSGTLATEAFF.

J is TRBJ1-5 and V is TRBV19; D gene unclear. CDR3 length: 14 residues. The germline CDR1 and CDR2 sequences are LNHDA and SQIVND (reference sequence). V lost 5 bases, J lost 2 bases, and 10 bases lay in between. As DNA, the CDR3 is TGTGCCAGTAGTGGTGTGGGCGGCAATCAGCCCCAGCATTTT. Translating it yields CASSGVGGNQPQHF.

The chain has TRBV18 and TRBJ1-6, with a weak D call TRBD1 (5 bases). Deletions cut 3 bases from V and 14 bases from J, with 20 bases between. The CDR3 totals 15 residues. Germline CDR1 is KGHSH and CDR2 is LQKENI. This CDR3 is CASSPPPTAGGTLHF. In DNA, the CDR3 is TGTGCCAGCTCACCGCCACCCACCGCCGGGGGGACCCTCCACTTT.

The sample holds one count of this clone. This chain joins TRBV24-1 and TRBJ2-2, with a tentative D call TRBD1 (6 bases). The germline V gene encodes CDR1 KGHDR and CDR2 SFDVKD. The CDR3 totals 15 residues. Trimming shortened V by 2 bases and J by 3 bases, and 9 bases separated the two germline ends. The CDR3 region is CATSDWNRDTGELFF. CDR3 DNA: TGTGCCACCAGTGATTGGAACAGGGACACCGGGGAGCTGTTTTTT.

This chain joins TRBV2 and TRBJ1-5, with TRBD1 matching over 7 bases. The germline CDR1 and CDR2 sequences are SNHLY and FYNNEI. After removal of 10 bases from V and 5 bases from J, the junction contained 8 bases not matched to a gene. This CDR3 contains 13 residues. In DNA form, the CDR3 reads TGTGCCACCTTGGGACAGCTAGATCAGCCCCAGCATTTT. This gives the protein CATLGQLDQPQHF.

The rearrangement uses TRBV20-1 and TRBJ1-2; D is undetermined. The CDR3 spans 11 residues. Trimming stripped 0 bases from V and 2 bases from J, with 1 base between. Germline V gene sequence: CDR1 DFQATT, CDR2 SNEGSKA (reference sequence). The CDR3 sequence: CSARENYGYTF. The CDR3 DNA reads as TGCAGTGCTAGAGAAAACTATGGCTACACCTTC.

V usage is TRBV25-1 and J usage is TRBJ1-2; 9 bases fit TRBD1. V lost 6 bases and J lost 6; bases outside the gene matches: 11. In germline, CDR1 is MGHDK, CDR2 SYGVNS. The length of the CDR3 is 15 residues. CDR3 in amino acids: CASRAHRDRDDGYTF. CDR3 DNA sequence: TGTGCCAGCAGGGCACACCGGGACAGGGATGATGGCTACACCTTC.

The rearrangement joins TRBV30 to TRBJ2-7, with TRBD2 matching 10 bases. Losses at the gene ends were 2 bases for V and 3 bases for J; bases not matched to a gene: 7. The CDR3 length is 15 residues. The germline V gene has CDR1 GTSNPN and CDR2 SVGIG (reference sequence). The chain's CDR3 is CAWSWASGGLYEQYF. The CDR3 bases are TGTGCCTGGAGTTGGGCTAGCGGGGGTCTCTACGAGCAGTACTTC.

The chain joins TRBV6-5 to TRBJ2-1; D not certain. The germline CDR1 and CDR2 sequences are MNHEY and SVGAGI. Trimming removed 7 bases from V and 0 bases from J, with 7 bases in between. The CDR3 length is 13 residues. CDR3 protein: CASKRSSYNEQFF. The CDR3 DNA reads as TGTGCCAGCAAAAGGAGCTCCTACAATGAGCAGTTCTTC.

The count of this clone is one. The V and J genes are TRBV9 and TRBJ2-3, with D maybe TRBD1 (6 bases). This CDR3 region has 14 residues. Trimming shortened V by 3 bases and J by 6 bases, and 14 bases separated the two germline ends. Per the germline V gene, CDR1 is SGDLS and CDR2 is YYNGEE. CDR3 sequence reads: CASSELGAGDTQYF. The CDR3 DNA follows: TGTGCCAGCAGCGAGTTGGGGGCGGGCGATACGCAGTATTTT. The full variable domain, in which reference TRBV9 and TRBJ2-3 provide the parts outside the CDR3, is DSGVTQTPKHLITATGQRVTLRCSPRSGDLSVYWYQQSLDQGLQFLIQYYNGEERAKGNILERFSAQQFPDLHSELNLSSLELGDSALYFCASSELGAGDTQYFGPGTRLTVL.

The CDR3 reads CASTPGGGVRTYEQYF. CDR3 coding DNA: TGTGCCAGCACCCCGGGCGGAGGGGTAAGGACCTACGAGCAGTACTTC. This chain connects TRBV18 to TRBJ2-7; maybe TRBD2 (6 bases). Per germline, CDR1 KGHSH and CDR2 LQKENI. V lost 8 bases to trimming and J lost 2 bases, with 22 bases between them. The CDR3 length is 16 residues.

This clone turned up a few times. The genes are TRBV24-1 and TRBJ1-5; D gene uncertain. The V gene's germline CDR1 is KGHDR and CDR2 SFDVKD. The V and J ends lost 9 bases and 7 bases respectively, with 15 bases between them. This CDR3 comprises 13 residues. The CDR3 DNA reads as TGTGCCACCGGCGGCGGCCAGGCACAGCCCCAGCATTTT. Residues: CATGGGQAQPQHF.

The rearrangement links TRBV30 to TRBJ1-4; 8 bases agree with TRBD1. Germline V gives CDR1 GTSNPN, CDR2 SVGIG (reference sequence). The CDR3 has 15 residues. V shed 2 bases, J shed 8 bases, and the junction held 10 bases outside the gene matches. This chain's CDR3 is CAWSPGQGQGEKLFF. As DNA, the CDR3 is TGTGCCTGGAGTCCCGGACAGGGCCAAGGCGAAAAACTGTTTTTT.